A single sample gave rise to the 28 T cell receptor beta chains below, sequenced in a study of T cell responses to AZD1222 COVID-19 vaccine. Repertoires were generated with immunoSEQ multiplex PCR, while TCRdb's copy carries only in-frame clones and drops some. This repertoire shows some 120,000 clones, approximately 94% found once; its top ten account for about 3%. Sequenced here: peripheral blood, sampled on day 0 of AZD1222 vaccination. All receptors derive from an adult in good health.

The chain employs TRBV12-5 and TRBJ1-1; tentatively, D is TRBD1 (6 bases). Trimming pared 3 bases from V and 6 bases from J, leaving 14 bases between. Looked up from germline, CDR1 is LGHNT and CDR2 is FRNRAP. The CDR3 totals 14 residues. The DNA for the CDR3 is TGTGCTAGTGGTTTTGGCCGGGGGCAAGCTGAAGCTTTCTTT. Its protein product is CASGFGRGQAEAFF.

This chain uses TRBV7-9 with TRBJ2-3, with a weak D call TRBD1 (6 bases). CDR1 SEHNR and CDR2 FQNEAQ come from the germline V gene (reference sequence). The V end lost 10 bases, the J end lost 4 bases, and 12 bases lay between the germline ends. This CDR3 region has 12 residues. Here the CDR3 reads CAIQGFPDTQYF. The CDR3 DNA sequence: TGTGCCATACAGGGATTTCCAGATACGCAGTATTTT.

The V and J genes are TRBV6-4 and TRBJ2-3; 7 nucleotides align to TRBD2. V was pared by 4 bases and J by 0 bases, with 4 bases of the junction left unmatched. The CDR3 is 15 amino acids. Germline V lookup: CDR1 MRHNA, CDR2 SNTAGT. The CDR3 sequence: CASSVNGGSTDTQYF. The CDR3 DNA reads as TGTGCCAGCAGTGTTAACGGGGGGAGCACAGATACGCAGTATTTT.

Remarks on this clone: In the same sample, other DNA sequences code for this CDR3. V is TRBV28 and J is TRBJ1-5; 9 positions agree with TRBD1. The CDR3 extends over 15 amino acids. Germline trimming cut 5 bases from V and 4 bases from J; bases unmatched to any gene: 6. Germline CDR1 MDHEN, CDR2 SYDVKM. The CDR3, as DNA: TGTGCCAGCAGTACGACAGGGGGATGGAATCAGCCCCAGCATTTT. Residues: CASSTTGGWNQPQHF.

The chain is built from TRBV3-1 (or the pseudogene TRBV3-2) and TRBJ2-5, with D possibly matching TRBD1 (5 bases). Germline loops: CDR1 LGHDT, CDR2 YNNKEL (reference sequence). This CDR3 comprises 12 residues. Between the trimmed V and J ends, which lost 4 bases and 3 bases, there was a span of 6 bases. CDR3 in DNA: TGTGCCAGCAGCCCCAGGGAAGAGACCCAGTACTTC. It yields the protein CASSPREETQYF.

The chain joins TRBV5-6 to TRBJ2-5, with D possibly TRBD1 on 5 matching bases. The germline CDR1 and CDR2 sequences are SGHDT and YYEEEE. Trimming removed 1 base at V and 3 bases at J, with 13 bases between. The CDR3 consists of 15 residues. The CDR3 is CASSLYDREEETQYF. In nucleotides, the CDR3 is TGTGCCAGCAGCTTGTACGACAGAGAAGAAGAGACCCAGTACTTC.

The rearrangement links TRBV6-5 to TRBJ1-6, with 7 bases aligning to TRBD1. V was pared by 5 bases and J by 10 bases, with 5 bases of the junction left unmatched. The length of the CDR3 is 13 residues. Per germline, CDR1 MNHEY and CDR2 SVGAGI. The CDR3 loop reads CASSLQGGSPLHF. CDR3 in DNA: TGTGCCAGCAGTCTGCAGGGGGGCTCACCCCTCCACTTT.

J is TRBJ1-1 and V is TRBV19; D gene unclear. The CDR3 contains 11 residues. In germline, CDR1 is LNHDA, CDR2 SQIVND (reference sequence). The ends were cut back, 6 bases at V and 3 bases at J, with 5 bases in the middle. CDR3 bases: TGTGCCAGTAGGGGCTACACTGAAGCTTTCTTT. It codes for CASRGYTEAFF.

The chain carries TRBV23-1 and TRBJ1-2; D perhaps matches TRBD1 (6 bases). TRBV23-1 carries the ORF label, with uncertain function. The CDR3 covers 19 residues. Between the trimmed V and J ends, which lost 4 bases and 4 bases, there was a span of 28 bases. The CDR3 reads CASSRGRYRVRSCGYGYTF. The CDR3 coding sequence is TGCGCCAGCAGTCGAGGGAGGTACAGGGTGAGGTCATGCGGCTATGGCTACACCTTC.

V and J are TRBV19 and TRBJ1-5, with a tentative D call TRBD1 (5 bases). The CDR3 consists of 14 residues. The ends were cut back, 4 bases at V and 7 bases at J, with 14 bases in the middle. Looked up from germline, CDR1 is LNHDA and CDR2 is SQIVND (reference sequence). The DNA of the CDR3 is TGTGCCAGTAGTACCAGGGATTTTCGACAGCCCCAGCATTTT. Its protein is CASSTRDFRQPQHF.

The gene calls are TRBV6-2 or TRBV6-3 and TRBJ1-2; the D is unclear. V was cut by 6 bases and J by 4 bases, with 9 bases left in between. There are 12 residues in the CDR3. Germline V CDR1 and CDR2: MNHEY, SVGEGT. CDR3 region: CASSGVSYGYTF. Here the CDR3 DNA reads TGTGCCAGCAGCGGGGTGAGCTATGGCTACACCTTC.

The chain couples TRBV5-5 to TRBJ1-1, with a weak D call TRBD1 (6 bases). V was shortened by 6 bases and J by 5 bases, with 23 bases between the two germline ends. CDR3 size: 16 residues. CDR1 and CDR2 (germline): SGHKS, YYEKEE (reference sequence). This CDR3 reads CASNPGGGRGGTEAFF. CDR3 DNA: TGTGCCAGCAACCCCGGGGGGGGGCGGGGTGGAACTGAAGCTTTCTTT.

The CDR3 DNA reads as TGCGCCAGCAGCCCTAGAGTACAGGGGGCCGGGGAGCTGTTTTTT. Translation: CASSPRVQGAGELFF. The J gene is TRBJ2-2, the V gene TRBV5-1, with 8 bases matching TRBD1. The CDR3 has 15 amino acids. CDR1 and CDR2 from the germline V gene are SGHRS and YFSETQ. J gave up 6 bases and V 4 bases, and 8 bases lay outside the gene matches.

The rearrangement uses TRBV11-2 and TRBJ2-1; D is uncertain. The CDR3 covers 14 residues. Germline CDR1 and CDR2: SGHAT and FQNNGV. Trimming removed 1 base at V and 0 bases at J, with 4 bases between. This CDR3 reads CASSLAGSYNEQFF. The CDR3 DNA sequence: TGTGCCAGCAGCTTAGCAGGCTCCTACAATGAGCAGTTCTTC.

The chain carries TRBV6-4 and TRBJ2-1; D uncertain. Germline V gene data show CDR1 as MRHNA and CDR2 as SNTAGT. Trimming took off 2 bases at V and 3 bases at J, with 8 bases between the two ends. The CDR3 consists of 14 residues. CDR3 DNA sequence: TGTGCCAGCAGTGACCCTCCAAACTACAATGAGCAGTTCTTC. Its translation: CASSDPPNYNEQFF.

The chain combines TRBV2 with TRBJ1-1; 11 bases match TRBD1. Per the germline V gene, CDR1 is SNHLY and CDR2 is FYNNEI. The CDR3 covers 16 residues. The junction had 10 bases not matched to a gene; V was cut back by 6 bases and J by 4 bases. This CDR3 reads CASSGQGAMRGTEAFF. DNA for the CDR3: TGTGCCAGCAGCGGACAGGGGGCGATGCGGGGCACTGAAGCTTTCTTT.

V and J are TRBV6-1 and TRBJ2-3, with D tentatively TRBD1 or TRBD2 (5 bases each). The CDR3 extends over 16 amino acids. Germline CDR1 reads MNHNS; CDR2 reads SASEGT. The V end lost 2 bases, the J end lost 0 bases, and 12 bases lay between the germline ends. The DNA of the CDR3 is TGTGCCAGCAGTGAAACGAGGGGTCTTAGCACAGATACGCAGTATTTT. Its protein product is CASSETRGLSTDTQYF.

The chain is built from TRBV9 and TRBJ2-3; no reliable D call. CDR1 SGDLS and CDR2 YYNGEE come from the germline V gene. The CDR3 is 14 residues long. V dropped 0 bases and J dropped 4 bases, with 9 bases sitting between them. The CDR3 spells CASSVAARADTQYF. The CDR3 nucleotides are TGTGCCAGCAGCGTAGCGGCTAGAGCAGATACGCAGTATTTT.

This clone was recorded once. The V gene is TRBV28, the J gene TRBJ1-2; D uncertain. Trimming removed 3 bases from V and 2 bases from J, with 10 bases in between. Germline CDR1 MDHEN, CDR2 SYDVKM. CDR3 length: 14 residues. The CDR3: CASSFHPPNYGYTF. CDR3 DNA sequence: TGTGCCAGCAGTTTTCACCCCCCGAACTATGGCTACACCTTC.

This rearrangement joins TRBV7-2 to TRBJ1-1; TRBD1 might be the D (5 bases). Germline CDR1 is SGHTA and CDR2 is FQGNSA. The CDR3 is 14 residues long. V shed 4 bases and J shed 3 bases, with 12 bases lying between them. The CDR3 sequence: CASSSPRDDTEAFF. The CDR3 DNA follows: TGTGCCAGCAGCTCTCCAAGGGACGACACTGAAGCTTTCTTT.

The rearrangement joins TRBV25-1 to TRBJ1-1; 8 bases line up with TRBD1. V trimming: 4 bases; J trimming: 5 bases; junction bases outside the gene matches: 3. Germline CDR1 and CDR2: MGHDK and SYGVNS. The CDR3 runs 13 residues. CDR3 DNA: TGTGCCAGCAGTGGACAGGGGACAACTGAAGCTTTCTTT. Residues: CASSGQGTTEAFF.

This clone appeared once. The J gene is TRBJ1-1, the V gene TRBV7-9, with D unclear. This CDR3 comprises 15 residues. Looked up from germline, CDR1 is SEHNR and CDR2 is FQNEAQ (reference sequence). V lost 2 bases, J lost 1 base, and 11 bases lay in between. The CDR3 DNA reads as TGTGCCAGCAGCTTAAAAAGTTACGAGAACACTGAAGCTTTCTTT. It specifies CASSLKSYENTEAFF.

This clone was detected once. The chain employs TRBV7-6 and TRBJ1-1; no reliable D call. Germline loops: CDR1 SGHVS, CDR2 FNYEAQ. V was shortened by 1 base and J by 4 bases, with 10 bases between the two germline ends. The CDR3 covers 14 residues. The CDR3 DNA is TGTGCCAGCAGCTTAGTGCCAGTGCCCACTGAAGCTTTCTTT. Its translation: CASSLVPVPTEAFF. Full variable domain (missing parts from reference TRBV7-6 and TRBJ1-1): GAGVSQSPRYKVTKRGQDVALRCDPISGHVSLYWYRQALGQGPEFLTYFNYEAQQDKSGLPNDRFSAERPEGSISTLTIQRTEQRDSAMYRCASSLVPVPTEAFFGQGTRLTVV.

The chain links TRBV10-3 to TRBJ2-7; D is ambiguous. V was trimmed by 6 bases and J by 0 bases, leaving 15 bases between them. The germline CDR1 and CDR2 sequences are ENHRY and SYGVKD. The CDR3 runs to 15 residues. CDR3 loop: CAIRDSYRDSYEQYF. CDR3 nucleotides: TGTGCCATCAGAGATTCCTATAGGGACTCCTACGAGCAGTACTTC.

The chain combines TRBV7-2 with TRBJ2-5; TRBD1 might be the D (5 bases). Germline CDR1 and CDR2: SGHTA and FQGNSA. V was cut by 5 bases and J by 5 bases, with 12 bases left in between. CDR3 length: 13 residues. CDR3 DNA: TGTGCCAGCAGCCGTTGGGGCGGCGAGACCCAGTACTTC. It is translated as CASSRWGGETQYF.

The gene calls are TRBV6-5 and TRBJ2-7; 8 nucleotides agree with TRBD2. The germline V gene has CDR1 MNHEY and CDR2 SVGAGI. This CDR3 is built from 13 residues. The V gene end was trimmed by 6 bases and the J gene end by 4 bases; junction bases not matched to a gene: 5. CDR3 sequence reads: CASRGSGVYEQYF. In DNA form, the CDR3 reads TGTGCCAGCAGGGGTAGCGGGGTATACGAGCAGTACTTC.

The V call is TRBV9, the J call TRBJ2-3; D might be TRBD1 or TRBD2, each matching 5 bases. CDR1 SGDLS and CDR2 YYNGEE come from the germline V gene. There are 14 residues in the CDR3. V lost 9 bases to trimming and J lost 0 bases, with 14 bases between them. CDR3 nucleotides: TGTGCCATCGCACTAGGACAAAGCACAGATACGCAGTATTTT. Amino acid sequence: CAIALGQSTDTQYF.

This clone was detected only once. The V call is TRBV6-5, the J call TRBJ1-2, with 7 bases that match TRBD1. The germline V gene encodes CDR1 MNHEY and CDR2 SVGAGI. The CDR3 totals 13 residues. Losses at the gene ends were 6 bases for V and 5 bases for J; bases not matched to a gene: 6. Here the CDR3 reads CASSLDRVYGYTF. The DNA for the CDR3 is TGTGCCAGCAGCCTAGACAGGGTATATGGCTACACCTTC.